These T cell receptor beta chains were read from a single sample in a study of pediatric ulcerative colitis. TCRdb keeps only in-frame clones here, not all; method: immunoSEQ multiplex PCR. This sample has around 61,000 clones, with about nine tenths found just once. The sequenced material came from blood. The source of these receptors is a boy younger than 18 with severe ulcerative colitis. The CDR3 runs from the conserved cysteine through the conserved F or W. The D gene is left open where the match is weak. Some rows mark clone size as missing; the rest say once, few, many or name a class of expanded clone.

abundance	d_gene	v_gene	j_gene	CDR3nt	CDR3aa
-	TRBD2	TRBV19	TRBJ2-7	TGTGCCAGTAGTATGGGACTAGCGGGAGGACGTTTTTACGAGCAGTACTTC	CASSMGLAGGRFYEQYF
-	TRBD1	TRBV5-1	TRBJ2-5	TGCGCCAGCAGCCTGGGACAGCCTGGGGAGACCCAGTACTTC	CASSLGQPGETQYF
-	-	TRBV6-1	TRBJ1-2	TGTGCCAGCAGTGAAACGATAGGGAACTATGGCTACACCTTC	CASSETIGNYGYTF
-	-	TRBV7-8	TRBJ2-7	TGTGCCAGCAGCTTAGGGGCAGGTTTTACTAGCTCCTACGAGCAGTACTTC	CASSLGAGFTSSYEQYF
-	-	TRBV4-1	TRBJ1-1	TGCGCCAGCACTAGGGATCAGGACACTGAAGCTTTCTTT	CASTRDQDTEAFF
-	-	TRBV27	TRBJ1-2	TGTGCCAGCAGTTTATTAGGGGATGGGGATGGCTACACCTTC	CASSLLGDGDGYTF
-	-	TRBV19	TRBJ1-5	TGTGCCAGTAGTATAATAGGGGAGGGCAATCAGCCCCAGCATTTT	CASSIIGEGNQPQHF
few	-	TRBV12-5	TRBJ2-2	TGTGCTAGTGGCCCGAGCGGGCCGAACACCGGGGAGCTGTTTTTT	CASGPSGPNTGELFF
-	-	TRBV19	TRBJ1-2	TGTGCCAGTAGTATCGGACAACTCTACACCTTC	CASSIGQLYTF
-	-	TRBV6-5	TRBJ1-3	TGTGCCAGCAGTTACGGGGGGCCTGGAAACACCATATATTTT	CASSYGGPGNTIYF
-	TRBD1	TRBV15	TRBJ1-1	TGTGCCACCAGCAGCCCCCAGCCAGGGGGCGGCTCTGAAGCTTTCTTT	CATSSPQPGGGSEAFF
-	-	TRBV11-3	TRBJ1-2	TGTGCCAGCAGCTTAGACAACTATGGCTACACCTTC	CASSLDNYGYTF
-	-	TRBV19	TRBJ2-2	TGTGCCAGTACTAAAGGGAACACCGGGGAGCTGTTTTTT	CASTKGNTGELFF
-	-	TRBV7-8	TRBJ2-1	TGTGCCAGCAGCTTAGACCAACAAGGAGCGACTTCTTTTCATGAGCAGTTCTTC	CASSLDQQGATSFHEQFF
-	-	TRBV7-9	TRBJ2-5	TGTGCCAGCAGCCCGCCCCTGACATCCCAAGAGACCCAGTACTTC	CASSPPLTSQETQYF
once	-	TRBV5-4	TRBJ2-7	TGTGCCAGCAGCTTGGAAAGGGGTAAAAGCGAGCAGTACTTC	CASSLERGKSEQYF
-	-	TRBV9	TRBJ2-5	TGTGCCAGCAGCGTAGTGGGAACCCTAAGGGAGACCCAGTACTTC	CASSVVGTLRETQYF